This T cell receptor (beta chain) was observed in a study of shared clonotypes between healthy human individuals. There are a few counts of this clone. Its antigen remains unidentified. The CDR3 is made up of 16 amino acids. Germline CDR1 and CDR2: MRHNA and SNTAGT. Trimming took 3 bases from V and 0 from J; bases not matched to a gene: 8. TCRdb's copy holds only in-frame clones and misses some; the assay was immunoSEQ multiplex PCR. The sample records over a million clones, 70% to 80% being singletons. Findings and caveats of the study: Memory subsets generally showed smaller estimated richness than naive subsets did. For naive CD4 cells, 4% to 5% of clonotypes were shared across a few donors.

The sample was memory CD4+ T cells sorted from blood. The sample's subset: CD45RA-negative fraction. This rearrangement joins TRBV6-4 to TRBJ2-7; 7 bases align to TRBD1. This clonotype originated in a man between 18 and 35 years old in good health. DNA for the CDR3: TGTGCCAGCAGTGAAGACGACAGGGACCCCTCCTACGAGCAGTACTTC. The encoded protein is CASSEDDRDPSYEQYF.